This T cell receptor beta chain was identified in a study of metastatic and nonmetastatic thyroid tumors. Study as a whole: Both malignant and benign thyroid patients supplied peripheral blood and tumor or nodule tissue samples, across which the repertoires of these patients were then compared.

General study points: Benign nodules were reported to have significantly lower TCR beta diversity than malignant thyroid tumors, in blood and tumor.

Via MiXCR, TCRdb re-called the PCR reads. The sample has about 19,000 clones; less than 40% are singletons. Notes on this clone: Its matching antigen is unknown. This CDR3 is missing its conserved last phenylalanine or tryptophan, likely due to a read error.

Every patient was untreated before thyroid surgery. The TCR sequence derives from a male donor with papillary thyroid cancer or a benign thyroid nodule (not recorded which). Some clones in this sample may be carry-over from other donors' samples. Specimen: tumor tissue.

The CDR3 DNA reads TGTGCCAGCAGCTTAATTTGGGGGAACCCTACGCCTGAAGCTTTCTTA. The encoded protein is CASSLIWGNPTPEAFL. The genes are TRBV11-1 and TRBJ1-1; D is perhaps TRBD1 (5 bases). Germline V CDR1 and CDR2: SGHAT, FQDESV (reference sequence). The V end was cut by 2 bases, the J end by 6 bases, with 19 bases between. This CDR3 is built from 16 residues.